A selection of T cell receptor beta chains follows, all from one sample in a study of CXCR3-negative and CXCR3-positive naive CD8 T cells. Reanalyzing the 5' RACE reads, TCRdb keeps one entry per CDR3 protein, without DNA. The sample data list 130,000 or so distinct CDR3 sequences. Material: naive CXCR3- CD8+ T cells from blood. The source is a human donor in good health. Some clones in this sample may be carry-over from other donors' samples. CDR3s include the opening cysteine and the closing phenylalanine or tryptophan.

CDR3,V,J
CASSLASRSMNTEAFF,TRBV7-2,TRBJ1-1
CASGGGSGNEQFF,TRBV9,TRBJ2-1
CASSLGPRGSNIQYF,TRBV7-9,TRBJ2-4
CATSQGSGSNEKLFF,TRBV4-3,TRBJ1-4
CASSAPETQYF,TRBV25-1,TRBJ2-5
CASSSELDRVTDTQYF,TRBV12-3/TRBV12-4,TRBJ2-3
CAISKRAPGTVAYEQYF,TRBV10-3,TRBJ2-7
CASSLTGDMYEQHF,TRBV27,TRBJ2-7
CSARSGQYEQYF,TRBV20-1,TRBJ2-7
CASSFQSPGGSDEQFF,TRBV7-2,TRBJ2-1
CASSAGAGTGFYEQYF,TRBV25-1,TRBJ2-7
CASSIVANRESPLYF,TRBV19,TRBJ2-7
CASSTLRTGTSPAEQYF,TRBV2,TRBJ2-7
CASSQVWGQSDIQYF,TRBV4-1,TRBJ2-4
CSATPLGSSYEQYF,TRBV20-1,TRBJ2-7
CASSPGQGKETQYF,TRBV5-1,TRBJ2-5
CSVEGGDRDYEQYF,TRBV29-1,TRBJ2-7
CASRGGPYYNSPLHF,TRBV11-2,TRBJ1-6
CASSPTRTGLPEAFF,TRBV4-3,TRBJ1-1
CASSYLAGDSYEQYF,TRBV6-5,TRBJ2-7
CASSGVRRGGSFTNEQFF,TRBV7-9,TRBJ2-1
CASNDRAAGGELFF,TRBV7-6,TRBJ2-2
CATSRDRVVGSPLHF,TRBV15,TRBJ1-6
CASSFSSGNTIYF,TRBV28,TRBJ1-3
CASSFLASDDEQFF,TRBV11-2,TRBJ2-1
CASSLIRGNEQFF,TRBV7-7,TRBJ2-1
CSAQGGNEQYF,TRBV29-1,TRBJ2-7
CASSYASPGDTQYF,TRBV6-6,TRBJ2-3
CAIKDDWQGSPLHF,TRBV10-3,TRBJ1-6
CASSYSSAGAAIQETQYF,TRBV6-6,TRBJ2-5
CASSWEDRGYEQYF,TRBV7-9,TRBJ2-7
CASADLREPGELFF,TRBV7-3,TRBJ2-2
CSVGTGGPYETQYF,TRBV29-1,TRBJ2-5
CASSPINGEPSYEQYF,TRBV7-9,TRBJ2-7
CASSQDWTPYEQYF,TRBV3-1,TRBJ2-7
CASSDSVRVTGELFF,TRBV2,TRBJ2-2
CASSLYWGLSITDTQYF,TRBV7-2,TRBJ2-3
CASNAYTEAFF,TRBV19,TRBJ1-1
CASSLLHSADYGYTF,TRBV5-6,TRBJ1-2
CASSQGPYYEQYF,TRBV4-1,TRBJ2-7
CASSPTGERSYEQYF,TRBV7-9,TRBJ2-7
CASSLLAGGPEDTQYF,TRBV7-3,TRBJ2-3
CASSRDRDLTYNEQFF,TRBV4-1,TRBJ2-1
CASSFESVEETQYF,TRBV7-9,TRBJ2-5
CASSPDRGSGNTIYF,TRBV18,TRBJ1-3
CSARMGRLAGVFGANVLTF,TRBV20-1,TRBJ2-6
CATSSGLRQFF,TRBV15,TRBJ2-1
CASSSRKTGTVSGELFF,TRBV13,TRBJ2-2
CASSIGTGYNNEQFF,TRBV28,TRBJ2-1